This T cell receptor beta chain was retrieved from a study of shared clonotypes between healthy human individuals. Profiling relied on immunoSEQ multiplex PCR, and the TCRdb table lists in-frame clones only, not all of them. The sample lists around 2.3 million clones, more than 90% occurring once. The length of the CDR3 is 14 residues. Germline values: CDR1 ENHRY, CDR2 SYGVKD. The V end lost 7 bases, the J end lost 2 bases, and 15 bases lay between the germline ends. This clone was counted a single time. V and J are TRBV10-3 and TRBJ2-7; possible D gene TRBD2, 6 bases. Sequenced material: naive CD4+ T cells sorted from blood. Subset given: CD45RA+ positively selected. The clonotype was recovered from a young man in good health. In nucleotides, the CDR3 is TGTGCCATCACCCCTGAGGAGGGCGCCTACGAGCAGTACTTC. Amino acid sequence: CAITPEEGAYEQYF.